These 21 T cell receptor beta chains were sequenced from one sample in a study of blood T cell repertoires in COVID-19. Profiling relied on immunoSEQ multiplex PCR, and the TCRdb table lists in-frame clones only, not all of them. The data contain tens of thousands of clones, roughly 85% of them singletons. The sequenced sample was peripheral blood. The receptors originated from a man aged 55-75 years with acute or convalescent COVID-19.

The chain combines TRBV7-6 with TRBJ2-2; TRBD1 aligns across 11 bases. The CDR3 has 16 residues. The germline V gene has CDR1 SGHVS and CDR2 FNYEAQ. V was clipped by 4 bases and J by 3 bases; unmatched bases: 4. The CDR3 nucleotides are TGTGCCAGCAGCTCAGGACAGGGGGCTTACACCGGGGAGCTGTTTTTT. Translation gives CASSSGQGAYTGELFF.

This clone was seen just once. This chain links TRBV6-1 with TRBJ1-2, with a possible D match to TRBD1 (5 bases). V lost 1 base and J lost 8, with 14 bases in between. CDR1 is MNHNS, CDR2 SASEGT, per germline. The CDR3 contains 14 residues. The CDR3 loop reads CASSEVGGARGYTF. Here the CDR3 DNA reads TGTGCCAGCAGTGAAGTAGGTGGGGCACGCGGCTACACCTTC.

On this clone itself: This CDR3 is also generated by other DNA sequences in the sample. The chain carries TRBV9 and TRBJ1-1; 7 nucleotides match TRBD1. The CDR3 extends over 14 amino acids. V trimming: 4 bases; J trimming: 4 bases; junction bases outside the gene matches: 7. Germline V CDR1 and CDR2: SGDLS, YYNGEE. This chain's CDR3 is CASSPRDSFTEAFF. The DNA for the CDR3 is TGTGCCAGCAGCCCCAGGGACAGCTTCACTGAAGCTTTCTTT. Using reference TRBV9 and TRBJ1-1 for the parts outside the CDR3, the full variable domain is DSGVTQTPKHLITATGQRVTLRCSPRSGDLSVYWYQQSLDQGLQFLIQYYNGEERAKGNILERFSAQQFPDLHSELNLSSLELGDSALYFCASSPRDSFTEAFFGQGTRLTVV.

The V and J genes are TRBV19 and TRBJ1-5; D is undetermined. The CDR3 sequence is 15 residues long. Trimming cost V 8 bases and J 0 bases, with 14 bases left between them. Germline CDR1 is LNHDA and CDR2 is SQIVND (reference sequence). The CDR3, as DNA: TGTGCCAGTGGGTGGCAGGCGCTTAGCAATCAGCCCCAGCATTTT. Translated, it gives CASGWQALSNQPQHF.

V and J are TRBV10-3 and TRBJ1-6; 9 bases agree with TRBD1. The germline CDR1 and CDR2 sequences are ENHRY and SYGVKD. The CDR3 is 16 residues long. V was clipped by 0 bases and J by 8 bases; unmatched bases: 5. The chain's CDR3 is CAISESVGQGYSPLHF. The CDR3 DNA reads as TGTGCCATCAGTGAGTCCGTGGGACAGGGATATTCACCCCTCCACTTT.

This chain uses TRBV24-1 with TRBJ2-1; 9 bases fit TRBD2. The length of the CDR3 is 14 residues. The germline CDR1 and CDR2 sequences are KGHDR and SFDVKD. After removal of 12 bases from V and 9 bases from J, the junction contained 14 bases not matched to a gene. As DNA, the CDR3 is TGTGCCCCCCGGGGCCGGGGGCGGGGGGGTGAGCAGTTCTTC. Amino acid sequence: CAPRGRGRGGEQFF.

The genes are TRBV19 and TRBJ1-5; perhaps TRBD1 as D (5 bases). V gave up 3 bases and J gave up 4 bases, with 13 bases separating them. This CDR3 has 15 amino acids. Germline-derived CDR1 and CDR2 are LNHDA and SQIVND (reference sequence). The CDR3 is CASSMKSRGNQPQHF. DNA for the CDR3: TGTGCCAGTAGTATGAAATCTAGGGGTAATCAGCCCCAGCATTTT.

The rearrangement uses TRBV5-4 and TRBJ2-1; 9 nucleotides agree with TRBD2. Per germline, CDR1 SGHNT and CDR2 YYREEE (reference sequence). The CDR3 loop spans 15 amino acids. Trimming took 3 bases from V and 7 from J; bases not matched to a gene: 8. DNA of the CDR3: TGTGCCAGCAGCTCCGCGGGACTAGCAAATAATGAGCAGTTCTTC. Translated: CASSSAGLANNEQFF.

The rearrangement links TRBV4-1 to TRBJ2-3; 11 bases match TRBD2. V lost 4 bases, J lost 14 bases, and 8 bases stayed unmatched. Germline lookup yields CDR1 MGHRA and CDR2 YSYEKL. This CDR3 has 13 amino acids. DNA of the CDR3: TGCGCCAGCAGCCCCCCGATAGCGGGGGGGCTGTATTTT. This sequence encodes CASSPPIAGGLYF.

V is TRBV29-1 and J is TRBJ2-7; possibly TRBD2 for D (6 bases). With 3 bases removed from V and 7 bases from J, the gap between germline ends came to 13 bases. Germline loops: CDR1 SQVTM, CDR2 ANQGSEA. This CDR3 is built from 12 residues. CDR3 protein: CSVEGGVAEQYF. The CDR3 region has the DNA TGCAGCGTTGAGGGCGGGGTCGCGGAGCAGTACTTC.

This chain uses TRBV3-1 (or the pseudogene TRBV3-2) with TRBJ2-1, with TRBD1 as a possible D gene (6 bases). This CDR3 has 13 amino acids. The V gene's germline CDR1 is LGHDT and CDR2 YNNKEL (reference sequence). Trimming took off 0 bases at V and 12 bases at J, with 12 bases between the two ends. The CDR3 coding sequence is TGTGCCAGCAGCCAAGACTCCAGGGGCGGGCAGTTCTTC. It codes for CASSQDSRGGQFF.

Here the CDR3 DNA reads TGTGCCAGCAGCTTTGACAGGGGGAGCACCGGGGAGCTGTTTTTT. Translated: CASSFDRGSTGELFF. The V call is TRBV5-6, the J call TRBJ2-2; TRBD1 agrees at 9 bases. J lost 4 bases, V lost 2 bases, and 3 bases had no gene match. CDR1 is SGHDT, CDR2 YYEEEE, per germline. The CDR3 totals 15 residues.

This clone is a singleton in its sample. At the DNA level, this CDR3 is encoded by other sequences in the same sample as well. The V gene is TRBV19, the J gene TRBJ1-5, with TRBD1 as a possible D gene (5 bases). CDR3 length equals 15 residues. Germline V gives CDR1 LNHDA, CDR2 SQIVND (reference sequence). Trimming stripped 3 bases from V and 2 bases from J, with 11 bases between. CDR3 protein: CASSIPGLGNQPQHF. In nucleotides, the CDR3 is TGTGCCAGTAGTATTCCAGGGTTGGGCAATCAGCCCCAGCATTTT.

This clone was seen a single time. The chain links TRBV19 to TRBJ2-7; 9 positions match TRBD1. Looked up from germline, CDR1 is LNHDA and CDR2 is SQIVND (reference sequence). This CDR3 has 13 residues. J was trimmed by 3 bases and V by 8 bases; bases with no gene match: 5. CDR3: CASGGTGIYEQYF. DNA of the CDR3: TGTGCCAGTGGGGGGACAGGGATCTACGAGCAGTACTTC.

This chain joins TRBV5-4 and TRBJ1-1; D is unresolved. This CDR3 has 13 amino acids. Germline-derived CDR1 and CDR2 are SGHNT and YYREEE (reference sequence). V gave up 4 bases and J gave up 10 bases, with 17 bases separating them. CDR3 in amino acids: CASSPLDGAGAFF. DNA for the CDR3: TGTGCCAGCAGCCCACTCGACGGAGCTGGAGCTTTCTTT.

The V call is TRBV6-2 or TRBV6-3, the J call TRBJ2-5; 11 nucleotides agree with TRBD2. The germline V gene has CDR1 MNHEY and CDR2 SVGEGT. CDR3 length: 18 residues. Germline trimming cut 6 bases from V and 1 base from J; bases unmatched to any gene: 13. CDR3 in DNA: TGTGCCAGCAGCCGTCCCCCTACTAGCGGGGGTTCCCAAGAGACCCAGTACTTC. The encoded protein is CASSRPPTSGGSQETQYF.

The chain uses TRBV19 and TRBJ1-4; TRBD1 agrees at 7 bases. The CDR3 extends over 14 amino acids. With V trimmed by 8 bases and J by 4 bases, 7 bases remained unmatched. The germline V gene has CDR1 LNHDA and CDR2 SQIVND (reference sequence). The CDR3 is CASQTGTVNEKLFF. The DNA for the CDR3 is TGTGCCAGTCAGACCGGGACAGTTAATGAAAAACTGTTTTTT.

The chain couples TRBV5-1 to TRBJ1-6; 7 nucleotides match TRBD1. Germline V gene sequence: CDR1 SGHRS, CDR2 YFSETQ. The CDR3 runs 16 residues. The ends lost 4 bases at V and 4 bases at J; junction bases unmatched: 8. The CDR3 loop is CASSTGRTGYNSPLHF. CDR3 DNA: TGCGCCAGCAGCACCGGCCGGACAGGTTATAATTCACCCCTCCACTTT.

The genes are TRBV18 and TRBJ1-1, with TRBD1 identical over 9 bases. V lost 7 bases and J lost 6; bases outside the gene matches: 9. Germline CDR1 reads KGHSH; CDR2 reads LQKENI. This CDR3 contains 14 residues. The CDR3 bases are TGTGCCAGCTACAGGGGGCGGGAAGGCGCTGAAGCTTTCTTT. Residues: CASYRGREGAEAFF.

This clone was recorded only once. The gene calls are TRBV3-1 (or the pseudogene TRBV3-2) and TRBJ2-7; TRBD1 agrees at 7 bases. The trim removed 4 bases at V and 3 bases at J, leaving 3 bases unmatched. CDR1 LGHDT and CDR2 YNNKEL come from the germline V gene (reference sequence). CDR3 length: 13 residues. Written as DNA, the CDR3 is TGTGCCAGCAGCCGGGACAGAGACTACGAGCAGTACTTC. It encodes CASSRDRDYEQYF.

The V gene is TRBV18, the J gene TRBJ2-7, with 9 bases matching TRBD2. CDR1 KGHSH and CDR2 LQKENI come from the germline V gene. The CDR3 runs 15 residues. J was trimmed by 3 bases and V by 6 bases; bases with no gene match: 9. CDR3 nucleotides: TGTGCCAGCTCGACCTTAGCGGGGGACGACTACGAGCAGTACTTC. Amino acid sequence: CASSTLAGDDYEQYF.